Following are 26 T cell receptor beta chains from one sample sequenced in a study of tumor and adjacent non-tumor tissue in lung cancer. TCRbeta libraries were built with three rounds of nested PCR, modified from ARM-PCR. TCRdb fed the multiplex PCR reads into MiXCR, producing one record per CDR3 protein. The table records approximately 75,000 distinct CDR3 sequences, roughly 80% of them present only once. The template was RNA from unsorted bulk tissue. Source material: lung tumor tissue. All receptors derive from a woman aged 45-65 years with non-small cell lung cancer.

In the case of this clonotype: The junction and the germline gene differ at one end; a read error may be behind it. This rearrangement joins TRBV4-2 to TRBJ2-7, with 9 bases that match TRBD2. CDR1 and CDR2 (germline): LGHNA, YNFKEQ. The CDR3 is made up of 18 amino acids. The chain's CDR3 is CASSQEGVAGEDHYEQYF. The CDR3 DNA reads as TGTGCCAGCAGCCAAGAAGGAGTAGCGGGAGAAGACCACTACGAGCAGTATTTC.

Points on this clonotype: This may be a read error: a much more frequent sequence differs by one nucleotide. This rearrangement joins TRBV19 to TRBJ2-2; 9 bases fit TRBD1. CDR1 and CDR2 from the germline V gene are LNHDA and SQIVND (reference sequence). CDR3 length: 14 residues. The CDR3 sequence is CASSGGTGTEELFF. CDR3 sequence (DNA): TGTGCCAGTAGCGGGGGGACAGGGACCGAGGAGCTGTTTTTT.

Note on this clonotype: A much more abundant neighbour one base away suggests this may be a read error. The J gene is TRBJ2-5, the V gene TRBV28; TRBD2 agrees at 7 bases. J was trimmed by 5 bases and V by 7 bases; bases with no gene match: 16. The CDR3 is 16 residues long. Per the germline V gene, CDR1 is MDHEN and CDR2 is SYDVKM. The CDR3 sequence: CASTPWGGRDVETQYF. The CDR3 DNA is TGTGCCAGCACTCCTTGGGGTGGGAGGGACGTGGAGACCCAGTACTTC.

A remark on this clonotype: A much more abundant neighbour one base away suggests this may be a read error. V gene TRBV20-1 combines with J gene TRBJ1-1, with no clear D. The germline CDR1 and CDR2 sequences are DFQATT and SNEGSKA (reference sequence). The CDR3 is 12 amino acids. The CDR3 region has the DNA TGCAATGCTCTACCTTTGAACACTGAAGCTTTCTTT. Residues: CNALPLNTEAFF.

The rearrangement joins TRBV29-1 to TRBJ2-1, with D maybe TRBD2 (5 bases). There are 14 residues in the CDR3. Trimming pared 4 bases from V and 11 bases from J, leaving 21 bases between. CDR1 and CDR2 (germline): SQVTM, ANQGSEA. CDR3 bases: TGCAGCGTTGTTCGGGGATTAGCTGACGATAAGCAGTTCTTC. The encoded protein is CSVVRGLADDKQFF.

As to this clonotype: A read error may produce the germline difference seen at one junction end. The J gene is TRBJ1-2, the V gene TRBV6-1, with 7 bases matching TRBD1. The CDR3 covers 12 residues. From germline, CDR1 is MNHNS and CDR2 SASEGT. The CDR3 nucleotides read TGTGGCAGCAGTGGAGGGGGCGTGGGCTACACCTTC. Residues: CGSSGGGVGYTF.

The V call is TRBV6-5, the J call TRBJ2-7; D remains ambiguous. In germline, CDR1 is MNHEY, CDR2 SVGAGI. The CDR3 runs to 12 residues. V was trimmed by 7 bases and J by 2 bases, leaving 9 bases between them. The DNA of the CDR3 is TGTGCCAGCACCTACTCGGCCTACGAGCAGTACTTC. Protein sequence: CASTYSAYEQYF.

For this clonotype: An end of the junction does not agree with germline; a read error may underlie this. The rearrangement links TRBV12-3 or TRBV12-4 to TRBJ2-2; tentative D call: TRBD1 (6 bases). This CDR3 comprises 14 residues. The CDR3 region is CARRGFRNTGELFF. The CDR3 DNA is TGTGCCAGGAGGGGGTTTCGCAACACAGGGGAGCTGTTTTTT.

Of note for this clonotype: The junction departs from the called germline gene at one end, perhaps through a read error. The V call is TRBV6-1, the J call TRBJ1-1; D unclear. Germline CDR1 and CDR2: MNHNS and SASEGT. The CDR3 sequence is 14 residues long. CDR3 protein: CARSVRSDDTEAFF. CDR3 coding DNA: TGTGCCCGCAGTGTCAGGAGCGACGACACTGAAGCTTTCTTT.

The gene calls are TRBV6-6 and TRBJ2-1, with 7 nucleotides matching TRBD2. Germline V gene lookup returns CDR1 MNHNY and CDR2 SVGAGI (reference sequence). This CDR3 region has 16 residues. With 9 bases clipped from V and 1 base from J, the junction kept 12 bases outside the gene matches. The CDR3 DNA follows: TGTGCCAGTAGAGACAGAGTGGGAGGGTCCTACAATGAGCAGTTCTTC. It yields the protein CASRDRVGGSYNEQFF.

The V and J genes are TRBV6-5 and TRBJ2-2; D remains ambiguous. Trimming took off 7 bases at V and 8 bases at J, with 20 bases between the two ends. This CDR3 region has 15 residues. Per the germline V gene, CDR1 is MNHEY and CDR2 is SVGAGI. CDR3 residues: CASTRQCDPPGELFF. DNA for the CDR3: TGTGCCAGCACCCGTCAATGCGACCCCCCGGGGGAGCTGTTTTTT.

Concerning this clonotype itself: A much larger clone differs by one base, so this may be a read error. The chain has TRBV20-1 and TRBJ2-2; D is perhaps TRBD2 (6 bases). The CDR3 contains 16 residues. Germline CDR1 reads DFQATT; CDR2 reads SNEGSKA (reference sequence). CDR3 protein: CIARTGGLAFTGELFF. CDR3 in DNA: TGCATTGCAAGAACGGGCGGGCTAGCGTTCACCGGGGAGCTGTTTTTT.

The rearrangement joins TRBV5-4 to TRBJ1-1; no firm D call. Trimming removed 2 bases from V and 6 bases from J, with 17 bases in between. The CDR3 is 15 residues long. Germline CDR1 reads SGHNT; CDR2 reads YYREEE (reference sequence). This CDR3 is CASSFADLGTAEAFF. CDR3 in DNA: TGTGCCAGCAGCTTCGCGGACCTGGGAACGGCTGAAGCTTTCTTT.

In DNA, the CDR3 is TGTGCCAGCAGTCGCCTTGAAAACAGGTTAACCGGGGAGCTGTTTTTT. Encoded protein: CASSRLENRLTGELFF. The genes are TRBV6-2 or TRBV6-3 and TRBJ2-2, with D possibly TRBD1 on 5 matching bases. There are 16 residues in the CDR3. CDR1 is MNHEY, CDR2 SVGEGT, per germline. The V gene lost 5 bases and the J gene lost 5 bases, with 18 bases spanning the gap.

Comment on this clonotype: A junction end diverges from the germline sequence, so it may reflect a read error. The chain links TRBV5-1 to TRBJ2-7; 12 nucleotides align to TRBD2. This CDR3 region has 17 residues. Per germline, CDR1 SGHRS and CDR2 YFSETQ. The CDR3 sequence is CVSSSTSGSNHFYEQYF. The CDR3 bases are TGCGTCAGCAGCTCGACTAGCGGGAGTAATCATTTCTACGAGCAGTACTTC.

The chain links TRBV20-1 to TRBJ2-7; 12 nucleotides line up with TRBD2. Germline V gene lookup returns CDR1 DFQATT and CDR2 SNEGSKA (reference sequence). This CDR3 contains 17 residues. Trimming cost V 2 bases and J 2 bases; bases outside gene matches: 10. The CDR3, as DNA: TGCAGTGCTAGATCAACGGGGCTAGCGGGAGGGCCCTACGAGCAGTACTTC. This sequence encodes CSARSTGLAGGPYEQYF.

In regard to this clonotype: This may stem from a read error, because a much larger clone lies one nucleotide away. CDR3 coding DNA: TGTGCCAGCAGCTGCGTAAACATAGATGCTGAGGGCTACACCTTC. Translation gives CASSCVNIDAEGYTF. This chain connects TRBV7-8 to TRBJ1-2; D remains ambiguous. V lost 4 bases and J 8 bases, leaving 20 bases between the germline ends. Germline loops: CDR1 SGHVS, CDR2 FQNEAQ. There are 15 residues in the CDR3.

Comment on this clonotype: A much larger clone is a single base away; this may be a read error. V gene TRBV20-1 combines with J gene TRBJ2-7; D remains unclear. V was trimmed by 0 bases and J by 8 bases, leaving 14 bases between them. The CDR3 covers 13 residues. In germline, CDR1 is DFQATT, CDR2 SNEGSKA (reference sequence). The CDR3 here is CSARDSRLSKQYF. In DNA form, the CDR3 reads TGCAGTGCTAGAGATTCAAGGCTGTCCAAGCAGTACTTC.

This clonotype occurred once. A single base separates this from a much larger clone, so it may be a read error. This chain connects TRBV7-8 to TRBJ2-5; D remains ambiguous. Germline values: CDR1 SGHVS, CDR2 FQNEAQ. This CDR3 region has 16 residues. V gave up 2 bases and J gave up 3 bases, with 16 bases separating them. CDR3 coding DNA: TGTGCCAGCAGCTTATGTTTGGGCACTCCGGAAGAGACCCAGTACTTC. Protein product: CASSLCLGTPEETQYF.

V gene TRBV4-2 combines with J gene TRBJ2-1; 8 bases are a match to TRBD1. Germline values: CDR1 LGHNA, CDR2 YNFKEQ. The V and J ends lost 11 bases and 5 bases, in that order; junction bases with no gene match: 14. The CDR3 runs 15 residues. The CDR3 loop is CACSQDWTGNNEQFF. The CDR3, as DNA: TGTGCCTGTAGCCAAGATTGGACAGGGAACAATGAGCAGTTCTTC.

The genes are TRBV28 and TRBJ2-3; D is unresolved. Trimming took off 9 bases at V and 4 bases at J, with 17 bases between the two ends. CDR3 length: 14 amino acids. The germline CDR1 and CDR2 sequences are MDHEN and SYDVKM. The CDR3 DNA sequence: TGTGCCAGTAGCCCACAGTCTTACGCAGATACGCAGTATTTT. Encoded protein: CASSPQSYADTQYF. Full variable domain (rest looked up from reference TRBV28 and TRBJ2-3): DVKVTQSSRYLVKRTGEKVFLECVQDMDHENMFWYRQDPGLGLRLIYFSYDVKMKEKGDIPEGYSVSREKKERFSLILESASTNQTSMYLCASSPQSYADTQYFGPGTRLTVL.

Comment on this clonotype: This clone may be a read error of a much larger clone one base away. The chain has TRBV5-4 and TRBJ2-1, with D possibly TRBD2 on 5 matching bases. Germline lookup yields CDR1 SGHNT and CDR2 YYREEE (reference sequence). The CDR3 has 16 residues. V lost 4 bases to trimming and J lost 4 bases, with 18 bases between them. The CDR3 loop reads CASSMELEVKYNEQFF. The CDR3 bases are TGTGCCAGCAGCATGGAACTGGAGGTAAAGTACAATGAGCAGTTCTTC.

On this clonotype: Since the CDR3 does not end with the conserved phenylalanine or tryptophan, this likely comes from a read error. The V call is TRBV11-1, the J call TRBJ2-1; 7 nucleotides match TRBD2. With 5 bases clipped from V and 12 bases from J, the junction kept 13 bases outside the gene matches. The CDR3 loop spans 14 amino acids. The V gene's germline CDR1 is SGHAT and CDR2 FQDESV (reference sequence). In DNA, the CDR3 is TGTGCCAGCAGCCCAGGACTAGTGGGAGGGTTGCAGTTCCTC. It codes for CASSPGLVGGLQFL.

On this clonotype: At one of its ends the junction is not consistent with the germline gene, which may arise from a read error. The CDR3 DNA sequence: TGTTCCGGCAGCTTGCTAATGCTGGGAACTGAAGCTTCCTTT. Its protein product is CSGSLLMLGTEASF. This chain joins TRBV11-2 and TRBJ1-1; D remains unclear. The CDR3 is 14 amino acids. Germline V gene lookup returns CDR1 SGHAT and CDR2 FQNNGV.

In its sample, this clonotype was seen many times. CDR3 nucleotide sequence: TGTGCCAGCAGCCCCCCGACTAGCGGGAGCTCCCATGAGCAGTTCTTC. It translates to CASSPPTSGSSHEQFF. V and J are TRBV6-5 and TRBJ2-1; the match to TRBD2 covers 12 bases. In germline, CDR1 is MNHEY, CDR2 SVGAGI. V was pared by 6 bases and J by 8 bases, with 11 bases of the junction left unmatched. This CDR3 has 16 residues.

Points on this clonotype: Its ends do not fully match the called genes, so a read error is possible. The chain recombines TRBV2 with TRBJ2-3; 7 nucleotides agree with TRBD2. This CDR3 has 16 amino acids. From germline, CDR1 is SNHLY and CDR2 FYNNEI. The CDR3 DNA sequence: TGTGGCAGCAGTGAAGGAGCTAGCGGCTACACAGCTACGCAGTATTTT. This translates into CGSSEGASGYTATQYF.